This T cell receptor (beta chain) was captured in a study of shared clonotypes between healthy human individuals. Clones were read by immunoSEQ multiplex PCR, and TCRdb kept only the in-frame ones, dropping some. The repertoire holds fewer than 2.5 million clones, with roughly 93% as singletons. V was shortened by 3 bases and J by 3 bases, with 6 bases between the two germline ends. This CDR3 region has 11 residues. Germline CDR1 SQVTM, CDR2 ANQGSEA. Regarding this clone: Different DNA sequences within this sample yield the same CDR3.

This chain joins TRBV29-1 and TRBJ2-7; D might be TRBD1 (5 bases). This TCR was recovered from a man aged 18 to 30 in good health. Some clones in this sample may be carry-over from other donors' samples. The sequenced material came from naive CD4+ T cells from PBMCs. As to subset: CD45RA+ positively selected. Here the CDR3 reads CSVETVYEQYF. CDR3 in DNA: TGCAGCGTTGAGACAGTCTACGAGCAGTACTTC.